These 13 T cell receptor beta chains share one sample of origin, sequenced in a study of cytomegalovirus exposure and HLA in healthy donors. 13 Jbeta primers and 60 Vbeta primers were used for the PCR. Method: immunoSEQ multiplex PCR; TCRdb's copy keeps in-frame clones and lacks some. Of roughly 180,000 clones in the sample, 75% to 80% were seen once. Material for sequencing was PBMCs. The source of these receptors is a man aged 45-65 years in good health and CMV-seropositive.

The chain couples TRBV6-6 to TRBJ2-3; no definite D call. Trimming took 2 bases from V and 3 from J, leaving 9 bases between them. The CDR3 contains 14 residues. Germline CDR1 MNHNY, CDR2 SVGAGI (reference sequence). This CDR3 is CASSYVADTDTQYF. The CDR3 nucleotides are TGTGCCAGCAGTTACGTGGCAGATACAGATACGCAGTATTTT.

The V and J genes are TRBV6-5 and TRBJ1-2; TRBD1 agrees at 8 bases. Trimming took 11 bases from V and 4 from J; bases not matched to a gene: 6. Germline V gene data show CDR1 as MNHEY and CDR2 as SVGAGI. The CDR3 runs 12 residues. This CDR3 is CACKTGAYGYTF. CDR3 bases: TGTGCCTGCAAGACAGGGGCCTATGGCTACACCTTC.

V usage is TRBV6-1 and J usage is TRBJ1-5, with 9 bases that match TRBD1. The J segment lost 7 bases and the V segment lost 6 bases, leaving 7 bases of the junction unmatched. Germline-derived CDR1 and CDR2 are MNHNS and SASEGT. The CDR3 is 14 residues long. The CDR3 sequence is CASRGQGGMQPQHF. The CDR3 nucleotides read TGTGCCAGCAGGGGACAGGGAGGAATGCAGCCCCAGCATTTT.

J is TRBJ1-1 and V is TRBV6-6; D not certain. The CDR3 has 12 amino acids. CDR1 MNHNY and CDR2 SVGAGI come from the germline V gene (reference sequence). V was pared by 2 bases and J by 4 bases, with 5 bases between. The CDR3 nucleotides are TGTGCCAGCAGTTACCTCTTCACTGAAGCTTTCTTT. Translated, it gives CASSYLFTEAFF.

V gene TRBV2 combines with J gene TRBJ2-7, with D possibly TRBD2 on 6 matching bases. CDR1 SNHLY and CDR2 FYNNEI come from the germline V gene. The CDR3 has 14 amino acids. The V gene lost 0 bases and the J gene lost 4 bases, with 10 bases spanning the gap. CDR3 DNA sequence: TGTGCCAGCAGTGAAGCGCGGGATATGTACGAGCAGTACTTC. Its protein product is CASSEARDMYEQYF.

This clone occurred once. The CDR3 here is CASSPGKNNQPQHF. The CDR3 DNA follows: TGTGCCAGCTCACCAGGCAAGAACAATCAGCCCCAGCATTTT. The chain is built from TRBV18 and TRBJ1-5; no reliable D call. CDR1 KGHSH and CDR2 LQKENI come from the germline V gene. This CDR3 spans 14 amino acids. The germline V and J ends were trimmed by 2 bases and 3 bases, with 8 bases remaining between them. The full variable domain, rest sourced from reference TRBV18 and TRBJ1-5, is NAGVMQNPRHLVRRRGQEARLRCSPMKGHSHVYWYRQLPEEGLKFMVYLQKENIIDESGMPKERFSAEFPKEGPSILRIQQVVRGDSAAYFCASSPGKNNQPQHFGDGTRLSIL.

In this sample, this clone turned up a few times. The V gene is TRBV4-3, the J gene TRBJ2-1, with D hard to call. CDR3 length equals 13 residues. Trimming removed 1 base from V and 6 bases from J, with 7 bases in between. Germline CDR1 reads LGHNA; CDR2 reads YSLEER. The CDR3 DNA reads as TGCGCCAGCAGCCAAGCCCCTTTCAATGAGCAGTTCTTC. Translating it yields CASSQAPFNEQFF.

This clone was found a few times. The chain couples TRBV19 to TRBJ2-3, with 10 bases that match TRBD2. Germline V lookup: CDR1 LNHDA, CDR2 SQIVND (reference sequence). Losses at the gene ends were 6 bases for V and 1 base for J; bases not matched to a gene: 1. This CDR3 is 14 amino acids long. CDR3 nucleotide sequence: TGTGCCAGTAGCCTAGCGGGGGGCACAGATACGCAGTATTTT. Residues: CASSLAGGTDTQYF. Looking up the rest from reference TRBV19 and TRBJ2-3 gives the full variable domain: DGGITQSPKYLFRKEGQNVTLSCEQNLNHDAMYWYRQDPGQGLRLIYYSQIVNDFQKGDIAEGYSVSREKKESFPLTVTSAQKNPTAFYLCASSLAGGTDTQYFGPGTRLTVL.

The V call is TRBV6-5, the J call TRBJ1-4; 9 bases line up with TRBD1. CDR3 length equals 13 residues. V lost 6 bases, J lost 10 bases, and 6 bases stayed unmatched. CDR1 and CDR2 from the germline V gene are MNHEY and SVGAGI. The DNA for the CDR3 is TGTGCCAGCAGGCGGGACAGGGCTGGAAAACTGTTTTTT. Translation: CASRRDRAGKLFF.

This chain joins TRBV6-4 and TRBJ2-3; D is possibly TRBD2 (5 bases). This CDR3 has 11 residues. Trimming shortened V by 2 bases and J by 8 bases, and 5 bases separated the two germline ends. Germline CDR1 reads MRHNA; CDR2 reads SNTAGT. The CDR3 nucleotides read TGTGCCAGCAGTGACCGGGGTACGCAGTATTTT. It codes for CASSDRGTQYF.

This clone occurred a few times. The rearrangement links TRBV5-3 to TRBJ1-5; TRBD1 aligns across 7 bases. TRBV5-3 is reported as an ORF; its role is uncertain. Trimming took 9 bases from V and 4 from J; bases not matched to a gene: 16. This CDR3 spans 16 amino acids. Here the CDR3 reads CATLRTRGCGNQPQHF. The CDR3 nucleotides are TGTGCCACCCTGAGAACCAGGGGGTGTGGGAATCAGCCCCAGCATTTT.

CDR3 region: CASSLDRGGLETQYF. The CDR3, as DNA: TGTGCCAGCAGCTTGGACAGGGGGGGTCTAGAGACCCAGTACTTC. V usage is TRBV5-5 and J usage is TRBJ2-5; TRBD1 is a possible D gene (8 bases). Between the trimmed V and J ends, which lost 0 bases and 4 bases, there was a span of 13 bases. This CDR3 is 15 amino acids long. CDR1 is SGHKS, CDR2 YYEKEE, per germline (reference sequence). Based on the CDR3 plus reference TRBV5-5 and TRBJ2-5, the full variable domain is DAGVTQSPTHLIKTRGQQVTLRCSPISGHKSVSWYQQVLGQGPQFIFQYYEKEERGRGNFPDRFSARQFPNYSSELNVNALLLGDSALYLCASSLDRGGLETQYFGPGTRLLVL.

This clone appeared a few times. The CDR3 bases are TGTGCCAGCACCAGGGACTTAGGAGGCACCGGGGAGCTGTTTTTT. It is translated as CASTRDLGGTGELFF. The chain combines TRBV2 with TRBJ2-2, with D possibly TRBD2 on 6 matching bases. Germline CDR1 reads SNHLY; CDR2 reads FYNNEI. V dropped 7 bases and J dropped 4 bases, with 16 bases sitting between them. The CDR3 is made up of 15 amino acids.